These T cell receptor beta chains were read from a single sample in a study of blood T cells in healthy people across ages. TCRdb re-derived calls from the 5' RACE reads in MiXCR, one entry per CDR3 protein. The sample records some 1 million distinct CDR3 sequences, more than 35% being singletons. The source material was blood. Source of these receptors: an older woman in good health. The CDR3 runs from the conserved cysteine through the conserved F or W. A D gene is named only where the DNA matches it firmly. Where a row states a size, it is once, few, many or the class of an expanded clone; other rows omit it.

clone size: -
D gene: TRBD1
J gene: TRBJ2-7
V gene: TRBV29-1
CDR3 DNA: TGCAGCGTTGAGCACAGGGGCTACGAGCAGTACTTC
CDR3 protein: CSVEHRGYEQYF

clone size: -
D gene: -
J gene: TRBJ1-2
V gene: TRBV7-6
CDR3 DNA: TGTGCCAGCAGCCTGGGGGGAGGGGGTAGTTACTATGGCTACACCTTC
CDR3 protein: CASSLGGGGSYYGYTF

clone size: few
D gene: -
J gene: TRBJ1-6
V gene: TRBV27
CDR3 DNA: TGTGCCAGCAGTAGAGAACAGGGTGTGTTTAATTCACCCCTCCACTTT
CDR3 protein: CASSREQGVFNSPLHF

clone size: few
D gene: -
J gene: TRBJ2-5
V gene: TRBV20-1
CDR3 DNA: TGCAGTGTCCTTAGGGTGGGAGAGACCCAGTACTTC
CDR3 protein: CSVLRVGETQYF

clone size: -
D gene: -
J gene: TRBJ1-4
V gene: TRBV19
CDR3 DNA: TGTGCCAGTTCGGACCGACCGGGAAAGGATGAAAAACTGTTTTTT
CDR3 protein: CASSDRPGKDEKLFF

clone size: -
D gene: -
J gene: TRBJ2-6
V gene: TRBV27
CDR3 DNA: TGTGCTAGCAGTTTAGCCGTCTCCGGCTCTGGGGCCAACGTCCTGACTTTC
CDR3 protein: CASSLAVSGSGANVLTF

clone size: -
D gene: TRBD2
J gene: TRBJ2-5
V gene: TRBV10-3
CDR3 DNA: TGTGCCATCAGTGAGGGGTTGTGGGCCAGGGAGGGAGAGACCCAGTACTTC
CDR3 protein: CAISEGLWAREGETQYF

clone size: -
D gene: -
J gene: TRBJ2-3
V gene: TRBV7-2
CDR3 DNA: TGTGCCAGCAGCCACCAACAGGGTCCGGATACGCAGTATTTT
CDR3 protein: CASSHQQGPDTQYF

clone size: -
D gene: TRBD2
J gene: TRBJ2-3
V gene: TRBV12-3/TRBV12-4
CDR3 DNA: TGTGCCAACAGTTTAGCGGGCGGGGCCGGAGGTCGAGATACGCAGTATTTT
CDR3 protein: CANSLAGGAGGRDTQYF

clone size: -
D gene: -
J gene: TRBJ1-1
V gene: TRBV7-3
CDR3 DNA: TGTGCCAGCAGCACCCGGGACGGAACTGAAGCTTTCTTT
CDR3 protein: CASSTRDGTEAFF

clone size: -
D gene: -
J gene: TRBJ1-5
V gene: TRBV5-4
CDR3 DNA: TGTGCCAGCAGCTTGTGGGAGGGGAATCAGCCCCAGCATTTT
CDR3 protein: CASSLWEGNQPQHF

clone size: -
D gene: -
J gene: TRBJ2-7
V gene: TRBV20-1
CDR3 DNA: TGCAGTGCCCCACGGTACAGCTCCTACGAGCAGTACTTC
CDR3 protein: CSAPRYSSYEQYF

clone size: once
D gene: -
J gene: TRBJ1-2
V gene: TRBV28
CDR3 DNA: TGTGCCAGCAGTCCCCCCGGCAGGGAAGGCTATGGCTACACCTTC
CDR3 protein: CASSPPGREGYGYTF

clone size: -
D gene: TRBD2
J gene: TRBJ2-5
V gene: TRBV2
CDR3 DNA: TGTGCCAGCAGTGAAGCTCGGACTAGCCAAGAGACCCAGTACTTC
CDR3 protein: CASSEARTSQETQYF

clone size: -
D gene: TRBD2
J gene: TRBJ2-3
V gene: TRBV5-1
CDR3 DNA: TGCGCCAGCCACGGCGGCCTCCGGGAGGGCCAAGATACGCAGTATTTT
CDR3 protein: CASHGGLREGQDTQYF

clone size: -
D gene: TRBD1
J gene: TRBJ1-2
V gene: TRBV9
CDR3 DNA: TGTGCCAGCAGCGAGGGGACAGGGTGGGACTATGGCTACACCTTC
CDR3 protein: CASSEGTGWDYGYTF

clone size: -
D gene: TRBD1
J gene: TRBJ2-7
V gene: TRBV29-1
CDR3 DNA: TGCAGCGCTAGACAGGGCTGGAAAACCTACGAGCAGTACTTC
CDR3 protein: CSARQGWKTYEQYF

clone size: -
D gene: -
J gene: TRBJ2-2
V gene: TRBV20-1
CDR3 DNA: TGCAGTGCTAGAAAGTTCGGACAGAACACCGGGGAGCTGTTTTTT
CDR3 protein: CSARKFGQNTGELFF

clone size: few
D gene: TRBD1
J gene: TRBJ1-2
V gene: TRBV12-3/TRBV12-4
CDR3 DNA: TGTGCCAGCAGTTCGGACAGGGGCTATGGCTACACCTTC
CDR3 protein: CASSSDRGYGYTF

clone size: -
D gene: TRBD1
J gene: TRBJ2-5
V gene: TRBV2
CDR3 DNA: TGTGTCAGTACAGGGGGCCCGGGAGAGACCCAGTACTTC
CDR3 protein: CVSTGGPGETQYF

clone size: -
D gene: -
J gene: TRBJ2-5
V gene: TRBV20-1
CDR3 DNA: TGCAGTGCTACCGGGATATCCGAGACCCAGTACTTC
CDR3 protein: CSATGISETQYF

clone size: -
D gene: -
J gene: TRBJ1-5
V gene: TRBV7-2
CDR3 DNA: TGTGCCAGCAGCCCTCGGGGCGGTGGGTTTAGCAATCAGCCCCAGCATTTT
CDR3 protein: CASSPRGGGFSNQPQHF

clone size: few
D gene: -
J gene: TRBJ1-5
V gene: TRBV6-2/TRBV6-3
CDR3 DNA: TGTGCCAGCAGTTACCCGGGACGGCCTAGCAATCAGCCCCAGCATTTT
CDR3 protein: CASSYPGRPSNQPQHF

clone size: -
D gene: -
J gene: TRBJ1-5
V gene: TRBV6-1
CDR3 DNA: TGTGCCAGCACCCAAACTGGGCGGAGCAATCAGCCCCAGCATTTT
CDR3 protein: CASTQTGRSNQPQHF

clone size: -
D gene: TRBD1
J gene: TRBJ2-1
V gene: TRBV13
CDR3 DNA: TGTGCCAGCAGCCCTAGGGGCCAGGGGGTGTACAATGAGCAGTTCTTC
CDR3 protein: CASSPRGQGVYNEQFF

clone size: -
D gene: -
J gene: TRBJ1-5
V gene: TRBV27
CDR3 DNA: TGTGCCAGCAGCCGTTTAGGCTTGAGGGAAAGCAATCAGCCCCAGCATTTT
CDR3 protein: CASSRLGLRESNQPQHF

clone size: few
D gene: TRBD2
J gene: TRBJ2-7
V gene: TRBV20-1
CDR3 DNA: TGCAGTGCTAGGTCGACTAGCGGGAGGATGTACGAGCAGTACTTC
CDR3 protein: CSARSTSGRMYEQYF

clone size: -
D gene: -
J gene: TRBJ2-7
V gene: TRBV6-1
CDR3 DNA: TGTGCCAGCAGTGAAATCAGGGGTTACGAGCAGTACTTC
CDR3 protein: CASSEIRGYEQYF

clone size: -
D gene: TRBD1
J gene: TRBJ2-3
V gene: TRBV11-3
CDR3 DNA: TGTGCCAGCAGCGTGGGACAGCACACAGATACGCAGTATTTT
CDR3 protein: CASSVGQHTDTQYF